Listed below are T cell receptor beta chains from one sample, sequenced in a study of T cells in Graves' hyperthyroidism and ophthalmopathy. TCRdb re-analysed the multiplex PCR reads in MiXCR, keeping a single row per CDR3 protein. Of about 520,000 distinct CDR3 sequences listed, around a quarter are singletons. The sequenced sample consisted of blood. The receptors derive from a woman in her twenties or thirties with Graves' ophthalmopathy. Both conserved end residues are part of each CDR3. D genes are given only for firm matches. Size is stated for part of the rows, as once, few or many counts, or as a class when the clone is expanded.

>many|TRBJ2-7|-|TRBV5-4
TGTGCCAGCAGCTGGGGCAGGAGCTCCTACGAGCAGTACTTC
CASSWGRSSYEQYF
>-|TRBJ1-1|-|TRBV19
TGTGCCAGTAGTATATTGAACACTGAAGCTTGCTTT
CASSILNTEACF
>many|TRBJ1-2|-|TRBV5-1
TGCGCCAGCAGCTTGGAGGGGAAAAACTATGGCTACACCTTC
CASSLEGKNYGYTF
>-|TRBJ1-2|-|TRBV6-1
TGTGCCAGCAGGGAGACAGTCTACTATGGCTACACCTTC
CASRETVYYGYTF
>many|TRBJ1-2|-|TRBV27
TGTGCCAGCAGTTCAGGCGGGGAAGGTCGGGATGGCTACACCTTC
CASSSGGEGRDGYTF
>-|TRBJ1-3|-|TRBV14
TGTGCCAGCAGCCAAGATCTGGGGAGGGCGGACACCATATATTTT
CASSQDLGRADTIYF
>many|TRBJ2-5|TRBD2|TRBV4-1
TGCGCCAGCAGCCGCGGGACTAGCGGGGGAGCCCCCATCGAGACCCAGTACTTC
CASSRGTSGGAPIETQYF
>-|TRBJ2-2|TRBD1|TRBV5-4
TGTGCCAGCAGCTTCGGCACAGGGGGCTACACCGGGGAGCTGTTTTTT
CASSFGTGGYTGELFF
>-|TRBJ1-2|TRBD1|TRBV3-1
TGTGCCAGCAGCCAAGCGGACAGGCCATATGGCTACACCTTC
CASSQADRPYGYTF
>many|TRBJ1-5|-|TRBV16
TGTGCCAGCAGCCAATGGTATAATCAGCCCCAGCATTTT
CASSQWYNQPQHF
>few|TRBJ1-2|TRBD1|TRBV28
TGTGCCAGCAGTACCATCCGGACAGGGCCTAACTATGGCTACACCTTC
CASSTIRTGPNYGYTF
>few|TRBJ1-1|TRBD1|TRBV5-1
TGCGCCAGCAGCCGTATCGGGACAGGGAACACTGAAGCTTTCTTT
CASSRIGTGNTEAFF
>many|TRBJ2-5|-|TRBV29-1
TGCAGCGTTGAGTCGGGGGAAGAGACCCAGTACTTC
CSVESGEETQYF
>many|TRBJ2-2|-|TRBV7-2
TGTGCCAGCAGCCGGACCTGGAACACCGGGGAGCTGTTTTTT
CASSRTWNTGELFF
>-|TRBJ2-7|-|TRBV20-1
TGCAGTGCCACGTACAGGGTATTCCCCTACGATCAGTACTTC
CSATYRVFPYDQYF
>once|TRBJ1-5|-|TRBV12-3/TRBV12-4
TGTGCCAGCAGGAAGGGTGCGGGTCAGCCCCAGCATTTT
CASRKGAGQPQHF
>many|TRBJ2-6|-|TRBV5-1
TGCGCCAGCAGCTTGGACTCCAGAGGAGGTTCTGGGGCCAACGTCCTGACTTTC
CASSLDSRGGSGANVLTF
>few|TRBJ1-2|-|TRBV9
TGTGCCAGCAGCGAGCGCCCCGCAGGGAGCGGCTACACCTTC
CASSERPAGSGYTF
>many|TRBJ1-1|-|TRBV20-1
TGCAGTGCTCCCCTAGTCGGGGTTGGGAACACTGAAGCTTTCTTT
CSAPLVGVGNTEAFF
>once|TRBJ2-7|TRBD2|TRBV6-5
TGTGCCAGCAGTTCCTTTACTAGCGGGGTCATGGGTTCCGAGCAGTACTTC
CASSSFTSGVMGSEQYF
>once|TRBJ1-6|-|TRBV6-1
TGTGCCAGCAGACCAGGGTCCCCCAATTCACCCCTCCACTTT
CASRPGSPNSPLHF
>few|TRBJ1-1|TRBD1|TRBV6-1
TGTGCCAGCAGACCCGGGACAGGGACGAACACTGAAGCTTTCTTT
CASRPGTGTNTEAFF
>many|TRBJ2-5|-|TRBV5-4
TGTGCCAGCAGCCCAATTAGCGGACTAAAAGAGACCCAGTACTTC
CASSPISGLKETQYF
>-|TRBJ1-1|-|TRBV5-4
TGTGCCAGCAGCTTGGCAGGCAGAGACACTGAAGCTTTCTTT
CASSLAGRDTEAFF
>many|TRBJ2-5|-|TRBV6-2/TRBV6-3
TGTGCCAGCATCGAGATGACAGACGAAGAGACCCAGTACTTC
CASIEMTDEETQYF
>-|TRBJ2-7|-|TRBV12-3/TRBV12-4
TGTGCCAGTCGCGGTACCATCTCCTACGAGCAGTACTTC
CASRGTISYEQYF
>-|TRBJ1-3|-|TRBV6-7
TGTGCCAGCAGTCCGAAACCTGGATCCTCTGGAAACACCATATATTTT
CASSPKPGSSGNTIYF
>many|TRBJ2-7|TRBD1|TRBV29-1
TGCAGCGTCGCCTGGACAGGGGGCTACGAGCAGTACTTC
CSVAWTGGYEQYF
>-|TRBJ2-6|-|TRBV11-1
TGTGCCAGCAGCTTAGCGCCCGGGCCTGGGGCCAACGTCCTGACTTTC
CASSLAPGPGANVLTF